This T cell receptor beta chain derives from a study of shared clonotypes between healthy human individuals. Notes on this clone: Other DNA sequences in this sample translate to the same CDR3.

This CDR3 has 12 amino acids. Trimming took off 2 bases at V and 4 bases at J, with 5 bases between the two ends. Germline V gives CDR1 MNHEY, CDR2 SMNVEV (reference sequence). Sequenced by immunoSEQ multiplex PCR; TCRdb stores in-frame clones only, minus some. The sample gives millions of clones, 93% of which show up once; 0.39% is in the top ten. Sequencing used naive CD4+ T cells from PBMCs. Stated subset: CD45RA+ positively selected. J is TRBJ1-1 and V is TRBV27, with unresolved D. The sequence derives from a man younger than 35 in good health. Some clones in this sample may be carry-over from other donors' samples. CDR3 nucleotides: TGTGCCAGCAGTTTACGGGGCACTGAAGCTTTCTTT. Translation: CASSLRGTEAFF.